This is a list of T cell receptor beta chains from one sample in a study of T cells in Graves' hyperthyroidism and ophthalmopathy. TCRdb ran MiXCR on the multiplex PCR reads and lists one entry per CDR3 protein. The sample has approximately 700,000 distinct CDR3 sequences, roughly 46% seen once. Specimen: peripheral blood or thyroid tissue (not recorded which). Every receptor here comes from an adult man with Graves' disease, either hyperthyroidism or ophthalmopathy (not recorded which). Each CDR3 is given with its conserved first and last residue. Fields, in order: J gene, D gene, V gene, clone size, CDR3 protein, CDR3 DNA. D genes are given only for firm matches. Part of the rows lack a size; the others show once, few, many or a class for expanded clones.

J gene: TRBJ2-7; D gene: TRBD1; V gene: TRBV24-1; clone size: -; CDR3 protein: CATSDRGQGIDEQYF; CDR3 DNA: TGTGCCACCAGTGATCGTGGACAGGGAATCGACGAGCAGTACTTC
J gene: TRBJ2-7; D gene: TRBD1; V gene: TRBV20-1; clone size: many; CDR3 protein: CSARETGGTHEQYF; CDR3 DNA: TGCAGTGCTAGAGAGACAGGGGGAACCCACGAGCAGTACTTC
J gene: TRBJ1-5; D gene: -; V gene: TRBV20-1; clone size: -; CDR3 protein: CSARSPGSSNQPQHF; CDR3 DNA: TGCAGTGCTAGATCCCCTGGGTCCAGCAATCAGCCCCAGCATTTT
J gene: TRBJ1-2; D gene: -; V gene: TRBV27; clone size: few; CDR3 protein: CASHHGYTF; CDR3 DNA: TGTGCCAGCCACCATGGCTACACCTTC
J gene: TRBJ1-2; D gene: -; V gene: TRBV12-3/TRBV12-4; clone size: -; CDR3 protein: CASSSGTFYGYTF; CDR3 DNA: TGTGCCAGCAGCTCCGGGACCTTCTATGGCTACACCTTC
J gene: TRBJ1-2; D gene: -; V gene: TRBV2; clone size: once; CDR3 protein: CASSGRAGTGDYGYTF; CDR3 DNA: TGTGCCAGCAGTGGGCGGGCAGGGACCGGAGACTATGGCTACACCTTC
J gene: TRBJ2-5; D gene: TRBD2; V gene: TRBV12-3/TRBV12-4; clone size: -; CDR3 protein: CASSYSGLAGGPETQYF; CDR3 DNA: TGTGCCAGCAGTTACTCGGGACTAGCGGGAGGGCCTGAGACCCAGTACTTC
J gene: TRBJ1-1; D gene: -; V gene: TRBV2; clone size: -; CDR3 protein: CASSVSRNTEAFF; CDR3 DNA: TGTGCCAGCAGTGTTTCACGGAACACTGAAGCTTTCTTT
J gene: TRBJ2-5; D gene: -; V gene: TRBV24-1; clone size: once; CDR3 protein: CATSKTGLREETQYF; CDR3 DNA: TGTGCCACCAGCAAAACCGGACTCAGAGAAGAGACCCAGTACTTC
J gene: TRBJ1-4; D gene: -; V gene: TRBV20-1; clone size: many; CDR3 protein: CSAGVPNEKLFF; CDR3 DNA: TGCAGTGCGGGGGTGCCTAATGAAAAACTGTTTTTT
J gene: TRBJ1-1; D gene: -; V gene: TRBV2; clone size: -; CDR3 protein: CASSQRQMSLETFF; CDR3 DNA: TGTGCCAGCAGTCAGAGACAGATGTCCCTTGAGACTTTCTTT
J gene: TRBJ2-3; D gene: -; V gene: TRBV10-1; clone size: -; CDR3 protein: CASSDTGITDTQYF; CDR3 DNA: TGCGCCAGCAGCGATACAGGGATCACAGATACGCAGTATTTT
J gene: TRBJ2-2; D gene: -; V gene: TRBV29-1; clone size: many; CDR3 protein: CSVEGRGEEGTGELFF; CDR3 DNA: TGCAGCGTTGAGGGTCGGGGTGAAGAGGGCACCGGGGAGCTGTTTTTT
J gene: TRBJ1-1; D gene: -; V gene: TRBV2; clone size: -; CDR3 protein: CASSCRGGTEAFF; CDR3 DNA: TGTGCCAGCAGCTGTCGGGGGGGAACTGAAGCTTTCTTT
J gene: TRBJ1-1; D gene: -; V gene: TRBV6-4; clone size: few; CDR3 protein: CASSANQGSTEAFF; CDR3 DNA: TGTGCCAGCAGTGCCAATCAGGGTAGCACTGAAGCTTTCTTT
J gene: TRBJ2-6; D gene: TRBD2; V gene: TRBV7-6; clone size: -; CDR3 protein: CANSQAGVGANVLTF; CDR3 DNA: TGTGCCAACAGCCAAGCGGGGGTCGGGGCCAACGTCCTGACTTTC
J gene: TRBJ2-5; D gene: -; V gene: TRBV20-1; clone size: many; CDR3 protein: CSATGRDQETQYF; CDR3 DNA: TGCAGTGCCACCGGGAGAGACCAAGAGACCCAGTACTTC
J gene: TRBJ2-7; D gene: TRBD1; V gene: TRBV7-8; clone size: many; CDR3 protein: CASSPGTGFSEQYF; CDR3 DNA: TGTGCCAGCAGCCCCGGGACAGGGTTTTCCGAGCAGTACTTC
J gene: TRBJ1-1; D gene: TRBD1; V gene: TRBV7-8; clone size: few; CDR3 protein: CASSYRMGQLMNTEAFF; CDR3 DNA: TGTGCCAGCAGCTATCGGATGGGACAGCTCATGAACACTGAAGCTTTCTTT
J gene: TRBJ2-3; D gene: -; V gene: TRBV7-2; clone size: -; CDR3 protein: CASSNTHRTDTQYF; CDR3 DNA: TGTGCCAGCAGTAACACCCACCGGACAGATACGCAGTATTTT
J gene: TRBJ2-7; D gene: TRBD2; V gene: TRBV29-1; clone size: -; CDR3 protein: CSGLGEGNEQYF; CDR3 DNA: TGCAGCGGACTAGGGGAGGGAAACGAGCAGTACTTC
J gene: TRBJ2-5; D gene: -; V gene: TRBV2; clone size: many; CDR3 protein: CASSVRRGSQYF; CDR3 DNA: TGTGCCAGCAGTGTCAGGCGCGGTTCCCAGTACTTC
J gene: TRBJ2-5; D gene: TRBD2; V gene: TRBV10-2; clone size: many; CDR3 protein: CASRTSGKQETQYF; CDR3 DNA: TGCGCCAGTCGGACTAGCGGGAAACAAGAGACCCAGTACTTC
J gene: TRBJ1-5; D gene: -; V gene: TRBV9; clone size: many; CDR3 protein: CASSVGLINQPQHF; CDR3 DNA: TGTGCCAGCAGCGTTGGGCTCATCAATCAGCCCCAGCATTTT
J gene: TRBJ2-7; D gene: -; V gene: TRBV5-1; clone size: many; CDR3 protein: CASSLGTDEQYF; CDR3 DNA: TGCGCCAGCAGCTTGGGGACAGACGAGCAGTACTTC
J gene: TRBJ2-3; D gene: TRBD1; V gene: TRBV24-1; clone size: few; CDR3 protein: CATSDRDSGTDTQYF; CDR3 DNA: TGTGCCACCAGTGACCGGGACAGTGGGACAGATACGCAGTATTTT
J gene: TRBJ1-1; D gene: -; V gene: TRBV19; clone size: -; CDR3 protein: CASSTKKQGPNTEAFF; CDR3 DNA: TGTGCCAGTAGTACTAAGAAACAGGGACCGAACACTGAAGCTTTCTTT
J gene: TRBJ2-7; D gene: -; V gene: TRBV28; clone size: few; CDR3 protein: CASSPDPRSYEQYF; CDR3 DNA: TGTGCCAGCAGCCCAGACCCTCGCTCCTACGAGCAGTACTTC
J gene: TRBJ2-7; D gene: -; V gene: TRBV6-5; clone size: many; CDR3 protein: CASKEVSYEQYF; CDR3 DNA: TGTGCCAGCAAAGAGGTCTCCTACGAGCAGTACTTC
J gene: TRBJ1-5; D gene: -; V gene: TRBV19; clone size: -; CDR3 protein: CASSMIQGSNQPQHF; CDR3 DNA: TGTGCCAGTAGTATGATACAGGGTAGCAATCAGCCCCAGCATTTT
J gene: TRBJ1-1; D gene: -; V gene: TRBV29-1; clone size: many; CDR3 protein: CSVRGSEAFF; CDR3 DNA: TGCAGCGTTAGGGGTTCCGAAGCTTTCTTT
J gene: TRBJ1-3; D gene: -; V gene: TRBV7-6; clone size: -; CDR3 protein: CASSFGIGRTGNTIYF; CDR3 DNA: TGTGCCAGCAGCTTCGGAATAGGGAGAACTGGAAACACCATATATTTT
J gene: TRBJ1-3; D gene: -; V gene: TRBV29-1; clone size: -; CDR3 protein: CSVEDTIYF; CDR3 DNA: TGCAGCGTTGAAGACACCATATATTTT
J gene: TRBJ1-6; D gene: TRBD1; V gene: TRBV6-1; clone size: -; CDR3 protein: CASSETWTGRSPLHF; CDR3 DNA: TGTGCCAGCAGTGAAACCTGGACAGGGAGATCACCCCTCCACTTT
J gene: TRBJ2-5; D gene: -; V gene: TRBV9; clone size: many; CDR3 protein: CASSVAGNQETQYF; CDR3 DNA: TGTGCCAGCAGCGTAGCAGGGAACCAAGAGACCCAGTACTTC
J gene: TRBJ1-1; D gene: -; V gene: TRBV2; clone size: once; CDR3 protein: CASSVQDSSNTEAFF; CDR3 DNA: TGTGCCAGCAGTGTACAGGATTCATCGAACACTGAAGCTTTCTTT
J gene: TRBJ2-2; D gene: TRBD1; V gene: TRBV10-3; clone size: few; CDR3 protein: CAIRTGPTGELFF; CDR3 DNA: TGTGCCATTCGGACAGGGCCCACCGGGGAGCTGTTTTTT
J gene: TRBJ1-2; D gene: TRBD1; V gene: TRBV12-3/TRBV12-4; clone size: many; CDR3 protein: CASSLRDRGYGYTF; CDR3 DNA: TGTGCCAGCAGCTTGAGGGACAGGGGCTATGGCTACACCTTC
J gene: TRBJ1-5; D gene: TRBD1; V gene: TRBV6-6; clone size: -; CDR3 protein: CGSSYNRGGQPQHF; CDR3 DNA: TGTGGCAGCAGTTACAACAGGGGTGGACAGCCCCAGCATTTT
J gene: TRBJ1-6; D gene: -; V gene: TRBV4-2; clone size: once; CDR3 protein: CASSPEGGNYNSPLHF; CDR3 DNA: TGTGCCAGCAGCCCCGAGGGGGGCAACTATAATTCACCCCTCCACTTT
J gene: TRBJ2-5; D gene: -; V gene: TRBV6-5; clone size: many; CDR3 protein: CASSYSPSSETQYF; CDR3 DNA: TGTGCCAGCAGTTACTCGCCTAGTAGCGAGACCCAGTACTTC
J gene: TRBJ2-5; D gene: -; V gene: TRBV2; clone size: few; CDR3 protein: CASSIEQGRGLQETQYF; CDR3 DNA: TGTGCCAGCAGTATCGAACAGGGTAGGGGCCTCCAAGAGACCCAGTACTTC
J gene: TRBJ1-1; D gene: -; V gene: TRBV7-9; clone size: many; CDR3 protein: CASTLGVNTEAFF; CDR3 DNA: TGTGCCAGCACCTTAGGAGTGAACACTGAAGCTTTCTTT
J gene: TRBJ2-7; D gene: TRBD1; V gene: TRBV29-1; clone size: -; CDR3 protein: CSVVGTGGFYEQYF; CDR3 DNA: TGCAGCGTTGTAGGGACAGGGGGCTTCTACGAGCAGTACTTC
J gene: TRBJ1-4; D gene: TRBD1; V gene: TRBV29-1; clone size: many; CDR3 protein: CSVGTGGGEKLFF; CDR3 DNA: TGCAGCGTTGGAACAGGGGGAGGTGAAAAACTGTTTTTT
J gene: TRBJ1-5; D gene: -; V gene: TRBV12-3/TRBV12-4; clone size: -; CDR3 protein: CASRDKGPNQPQHF; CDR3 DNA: TGTGCCAGCAGGGATAAGGGTCCCAATCAGCCCCAGCATTTT
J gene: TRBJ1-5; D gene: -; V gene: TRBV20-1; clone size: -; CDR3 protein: CSAIKGSWDQPQHF; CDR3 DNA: TGCAGTGCTATCAAGGGTAGTTGGGATCAGCCCCAGCATTTT
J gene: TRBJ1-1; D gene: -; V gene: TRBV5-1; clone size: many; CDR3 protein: CASSLARNTEAFF; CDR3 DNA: TGTGCCAGCAGCTTAGCCAGGAACACTGAAGCTTTCTTT
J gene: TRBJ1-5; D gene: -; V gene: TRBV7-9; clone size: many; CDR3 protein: CASSSSDSNQPQHF; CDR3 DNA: TGTGCCAGCAGCTCGTCAGATAGCAATCAGCCCCAGCATTTT
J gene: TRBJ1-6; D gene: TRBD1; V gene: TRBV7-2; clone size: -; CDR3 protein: CASSVQGARSPLHF; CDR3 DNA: TGTGCCAGCAGCGTACAGGGGGCGAGATCACCCCTCCACTTT
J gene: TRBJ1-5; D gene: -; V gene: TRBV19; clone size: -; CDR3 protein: CATNHGQSQRNQPQHF; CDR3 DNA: TGTGCCACCAACCACGGACAGAGCCAACGCAATCAGCCCCAGCATTTT
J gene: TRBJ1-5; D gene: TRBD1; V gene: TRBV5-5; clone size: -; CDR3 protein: CASSRGTGGGNQPQHF; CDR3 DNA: TGTGCCAGCAGCCGAGGGACAGGGGGGGGCAATCAGCCCCAGCATTTT
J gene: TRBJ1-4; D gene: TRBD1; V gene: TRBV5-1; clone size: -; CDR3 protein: CASSWGTANEKLFF; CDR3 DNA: TGCGCCAGCAGCTGGGGGACAGCTAATGAAAAACTGTTTTTT
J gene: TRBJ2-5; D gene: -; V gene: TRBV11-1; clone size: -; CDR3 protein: CASSFLGGGTQYF; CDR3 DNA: TGTGCCAGCAGCTTTCTTGGGGGAGGGACCCAGTACTTC
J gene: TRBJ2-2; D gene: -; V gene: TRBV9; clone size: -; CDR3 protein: CASSRNREPRELFF; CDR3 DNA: TGTGCCAGCAGCCGGAACAGGGAGCCGAGGGAGCTGTTTTTT